This T cell receptor beta chain stems from a study of CD8+ T cells in alopecia areata. Study-wide background: Female C3H/HeJ mice aged about 6-11 weeks received skin from approximately 6-13-month-old C3H/HeJ donors with spontaneous alopecia.

Points from the study as a whole: Normal skin's resident alphabeta T cells are sequenced alongside lesional scalp T cells. Relative to normal scalp, lesional scalp, especially alopecia totalis/universalis, showed higher clonality. Patients shared TCRs less clearly than mice did, possibly for HLA-related reasons.

Sorting relied on CD4, CD8alpha, NKG2D, NKG2ACE and other markers applied to pooled cutaneous lymph node cells. Trimming removed 0 bases at V and 2 bases at J, with 8 bases between. Germline V gene data show CDR1 as FNHDT and CDR2 as SITEND (reference sequence). There are 15 residues in the CDR3. RNA extraction was followed by reverse transcription into cDNA, which acted as the sequencing template. Sequenced by immunoSEQ multiplex PCR; TCRdb stores in-frame clones only, minus some. This sample comprises about 270,000 clones, none seen once only. Concerning this clone itself: Its antigen is still unknown. Mouse gene names and germline throughout. The missing CDR3 end, 4 residues past where the read stops, is filled in from the germline J gene.

The sequenced material came from CD4+ T cells sorted from a lymph node. This clonotype was obtained from a C3H/HeJ mouse with alopecia areata. For the strain, the MHC haplotype given is H2-k. The gene calls are TRBV19 and TRBJ2-2; a possible D gene is TRBD1 (5 bases). The CDR3 loop reads CASSIGKGNTGQLYF. The sequenced part of the CDR3 DNA is TGTGCCAGCAGTATAGGGAAGGGGAACACCGGG.